Each of the 16 T cell receptor beta chains below was sequenced from the same sample in a study of cytomegalovirus exposure and HLA in healthy donors. PCR used 60 Vbeta primers and 13 Jbeta primers. Sequencing used immunoSEQ multiplex PCR; TCRdb keeps in-frame clones, though not all of them. The sample has approximately 140,000 clones; over 75% are singletons. Sequenced: PBMCs. These receptors came from a woman aged 40-49 years in good health and CMV-seronegative.

CDR3 residues: CASSILGASTGELFF. In DNA, the CDR3 is TGTGCCAGTAGTATCCTAGGAGCGAGCACCGGGGAGCTGTTTTTT. The J gene is TRBJ2-2, the V gene TRBV19; D unclear. The V gene lost 3 bases and the J gene lost 4 bases, with 12 bases spanning the gap. The CDR3 runs 15 residues. The V gene's germline CDR1 is LNHDA and CDR2 SQIVND (reference sequence). The entire variable domain, with the rest obtained from reference TRBV19 and TRBJ2-2, is as follows: DGGITQSPKYLFRKEGQNVTLSCEQNLNHDAMYWYRQDPGQGLRLIYYSQIVNDFQKGDIAEGYSVSREKKESFPLTVTSAQKNPTAFYLCASSILGASTGELFFGEGSRLTVL.

This clone was observed once. This sequence joins TRBV6-5 and TRBJ2-7, with 7 bases aligning to TRBD2. Looked up from germline, CDR1 is MNHEY and CDR2 is SVGAGI. This CDR3 is built from 14 residues. With 0 bases clipped from V and 6 bases from J, the junction kept 5 bases outside the gene matches. This CDR3 reads CASSYSVREGEQYF. For the CDR3, the DNA is TGTGCCAGCAGTTACTCGGTCAGGGAGGGCGAGCAGTACTTC.

The V gene is TRBV11-2, the J gene TRBJ2-7, with 10 nucleotides matching TRBD1. CDR3 length: 16 residues. Germline CDR1 reads SGHAT; CDR2 reads FQNNGV. Trimming took 2 bases from V and 3 from J; bases not matched to a gene: 7. Here the CDR3 reads CASSLRPGQGFYEQYF. CDR3 nucleotides: TGTGCCAGCAGCTTACGACCGGGACAGGGGTTCTACGAGCAGTACTTC.

The chain has TRBV7-8 and TRBJ2-3; 11 nucleotides align to TRBD2. This CDR3 has 16 residues. Unmatched junction bases numbered 9, after V lost 5 bases and J lost 5 bases. Germline V gene lookup returns CDR1 SGHVS and CDR2 FQNEAQ. CDR3 sequence reads: CASSKRLAGTGDTQYF. For the CDR3, the DNA is TGTGCCAGCAGCAAAAGACTAGCGGGAACTGGAGATACGCAGTATTTT.

The gene calls are TRBV5-1 and TRBJ2-5, with 14 nucleotides matching TRBD2. Trimming at V came to 0 bases and at J to 5 bases, leaving 3 bases not matched to a gene. Germline loops: CDR1 SGHRS, CDR2 YFSETQ. The CDR3 has 16 residues. This CDR3 is CASSLGGLAGAETQYF. The CDR3 region has the DNA TGCGCCAGCAGCTTGGGGGGACTAGCGGGAGCCGAGACCCAGTACTTC.

The J gene is TRBJ2-2, the V gene TRBV19; D remains unclear. Germline V lookup: CDR1 LNHDA, CDR2 SQIVND (reference sequence). Trimming stripped 3 bases from V and 6 bases from J, with 5 bases between. The CDR3 totals 12 residues. CDR3 in DNA: TGTGCCAGTAGTATTTATCCCGGGGAGCTGTTTTTT. It specifies CASSIYPGELFF.

This clone was seen only a few times. The J gene is TRBJ1-1, the V gene TRBV6-1; D uncertain. V lost 4 bases and J lost 0, with 6 bases in between. The germline V gene has CDR1 MNHNS and CDR2 SASEGT. This CDR3 spans 13 amino acids. CDR3 in DNA: TGTGCCAGCAGTGTAACTTTGAACACTGAAGCTTTCTTT. Translated, it gives CASSVTLNTEAFF.

This clone has just a few counts. V usage is TRBV7-9 and J usage is TRBJ2-5, with TRBD1 matching 10 bases. Germline assignment: CDR1 SEHNR and CDR2 FQNEAQ (reference sequence). This CDR3 region has 16 residues. The V and J ends lost 0 bases and 5 bases, in that order; junction bases with no gene match: 6. In nucleotides, the CDR3 is TGTGCCAGCAGCTTAGCAGGTAGACAGGGGGCGGAGACCCAGTACTTC. This translates into CASSLAGRQGAETQYF.

About this clone itself: This sample also contains other DNA sequences that code for the same CDR3. This chain links TRBV5-1 with TRBJ2-1; tentative D call: TRBD1 (5 bases). The V and J ends lost 2 bases and 4 bases respectively, with 7 bases between them. Germline loops: CDR1 SGHRS, CDR2 YFSETQ. This CDR3 is built from 13 residues. The CDR3 DNA follows: TGCGCCAGCAGCTTAGACAGATACAATGAGCAGTTCTTC. The encoded protein is CASSLDRYNEQFF.

This clone was counted once. This chain connects TRBV7-3 to TRBJ2-6; TRBD2 agrees at 8 bases. V was clipped by 1 base and J by 0 bases; unmatched bases: 8. Germline CDR1 and CDR2: SGHTA and FQGTGA. The CDR3 contains 19 residues. CDR3 nucleotide sequence: TGTGCCAGCAGCTTAATGGGGTATCTAGCGGGCTCTGGGGCCAACGTCCTGACTTTC. Its translation is CASSLMGYLAGSGANVLTF.

Concerning this clone itself: At the DNA level, this CDR3 is encoded by other sequences in the same sample as well. The gene calls are TRBV28 and TRBJ1-5; the D is unclear. The germline gives CDR1 MDHEN, CDR2 SYDVKM. The CDR3 consists of 15 residues. V lost 2 bases, J lost 0 bases, and 8 bases lay in between. CDR3 sequence reads: CASSLGGNSNQPQHF. In DNA form, the CDR3 reads TGTGCCAGCAGTTTAGGAGGGAATAGCAATCAGCCCCAGCATTTT.

This clone was found once. Here the CDR3 DNA reads TGCGCCAGCAGCCAAGTGACAGGGAACTATGGCTACACCTTC. Translated, it gives CASSQVTGNYGYTF. This chain joins TRBV4-1 and TRBJ1-2, with TRBD1 matching 7 bases. CDR1 MGHRA and CDR2 YSYEKL come from the germline V gene. This CDR3 contains 14 residues. Trimming at V came to 1 base and at J to 2 bases, leaving 1 base not matched to a gene.

The chain's CDR3 is CASSQVLDLTGETQYF. Written as DNA, the CDR3 is TGCGCCAGCAGCCAAGTTTTGGACTTGACGGGAGAGACCCAGTACTTC. This chain links TRBV4-1 with TRBJ2-5; maybe TRBD2 (5 bases). V lost 1 base and J lost 4, with 16 bases in between. Germline CDR1 reads MGHRA; CDR2 reads YSYEKL. CDR3 length: 16 residues.

The chain employs TRBV28 and TRBJ2-7; 9 positions agree with TRBD1. CDR3 length: 19 amino acids. CDR1 is MDHEN and CDR2 is SYDVKM in the germline V gene. Losses at the gene ends were 6 bases for V and 0 bases for J; bases not matched to a gene: 18. In DNA, the CDR3 is TGTGCCAGCAGGCCGAACAGGGGGCGGTTTGGGGGAGACTCCTACGAGCAGTACTTC. Translating it yields CASRPNRGRFGGDSYEQYF.

In this sample, this clone turned up a few times. The chain employs TRBV28 and TRBJ2-7; 7 bases line up with TRBD1. V gave up 6 bases and J gave up 4 bases; unmatched junction bases: 9. Germline lookup yields CDR1 MDHEN and CDR2 SYDVKM. This CDR3 has 14 amino acids. CDR3 residues: CASRKQGHRYEQYF. The CDR3 bases are TGTGCCAGCAGAAAACAGGGGCATAGGTACGAGCAGTACTTC.

The rearrangement joins TRBV7-9 to TRBJ1-3; D gene uncertain. Between the trimmed V and J ends, which lost 5 bases and 0 bases, there was a span of 8 bases. Per the germline V gene, CDR1 is SEHNR and CDR2 is FQNEAQ (reference sequence). The CDR3 has 14 amino acids. CDR3 residues: CASSEVVSGNTIYF. CDR3 DNA sequence: TGTGCCAGCAGCGAGGTTGTCTCTGGAAACACCATATATTTT.